These 27 T cell receptor beta chains originate from one sample sequenced in a study of OX40 agonist ivuxolimab in advanced cancers. The assay was immunoSEQ multiplex PCR, and TCRdb's table has in-frame clones only and misses some. Here the sample spans 45,000 to 60,000 clones, approximately 90% being singletons. The sequenced sample was CD4+ or CD8+ T cells sorted from blood, obtained in a trial of the OX40 agonist ivuxolimab. These TCRs come from an adult with an advanced solid tumor such as melanoma, head and neck, liver or kidney cancer.

The chain links TRBV27 to TRBJ1-1; TRBD1 agrees at 12 bases. This CDR3 comprises 17 residues. V trimming: 6 bases; J trimming: 5 bases; junction bases outside the gene matches: 13. Germline V gene sequence: CDR1 MNHEY, CDR2 SMNVEV (reference sequence). CDR3: CASSRLWDRGQGTEAFF. CDR3 nucleotide sequence: TGTGCCAGCAGCCGGCTTTGGGACAGGGGGCAAGGGACTGAAGCTTTCTTT.

The gene calls are TRBV27 and TRBJ2-5; D is perhaps TRBD2 (5 bases). The V end lost 5 bases, the J end lost 5 bases, and 12 bases lay between the germline ends. The CDR3 runs 13 residues. Per germline, CDR1 MNHEY and CDR2 SMNVEV (reference sequence). The CDR3: CASSPGSVETQYF. The CDR3 DNA reads as TGTGCCAGCAGTCCGGGGAGTGTTGAGACCCAGTACTTC.

This rearrangement joins TRBV7-9 to TRBJ1-5; 7 bases are shared with TRBD1. V dropped 9 bases and J dropped 2; count of bases not matched to a gene: 7. The CDR3 loop spans 14 amino acids. Germline V lookup: CDR1 SEHNR, CDR2 FQNEAQ (reference sequence). The CDR3 nucleotides read TGTGCCAGTGATACAGGGGTTGGCAATCAGCCCCAGCATTTT. Its translation is CASDTGVGNQPQHF.

Sample share makes this clone medium-sized. The chain links TRBV28 to TRBJ1-3; D is undetermined. CDR1 is MDHEN, CDR2 SYDVKM, per germline. V dropped 6 bases and J dropped 0 bases, with 12 bases sitting between them. The CDR3 loop spans 15 amino acids. The CDR3 sequence is CASRPAGYSGNTIYF. CDR3 sequence (DNA): TGTGCCAGCAGGCCTGCGGGGTACTCTGGAAACACCATATATTTT. Looking up the rest from reference TRBV28 and TRBJ1-3 gives the full variable domain: DVKVTQSSRYLVKRTGEKVFLECVQDMDHENMFWYRQDPGLGLRLIYFSYDVKMKEKGDIPEGYSVSREKKERFSLILESASTNQTSMYLCASRPAGYSGNTIYFGEGSWLTVV.

This clone was observed a single time. V is TRBV10-2 and J is TRBJ1-4; 8 bases are a match to TRBD1. Per germline, CDR1 WSHSY and CDR2 SAAADI. The CDR3 covers 18 residues. The trim removed 3 bases at V and 0 bases at J, leaving 9 bases unmatched. For the CDR3, the DNA is TGCGCCAGCAGTGATCTTGGTGACAGGGGTGCAACTAATGAAAAACTGTTTTTT. Its translation: CASSDLGDRGATNEKLFF.

The rearrangement joins TRBV30 to TRBJ1-2; the D is unclear. Germline V lookup: CDR1 GTSNPN, CDR2 SVGIG (reference sequence). The V end was cut by 4 bases, the J end by 3 bases, with 15 bases between. This CDR3 comprises 14 residues. CDR3 sequence (DNA): TGTGCCTGGACCCGCACCGGCCTCTACTATGGCTACACCTTC. This translates into CAWTRTGLYYGYTF.

This chain uses TRBV5-5 with TRBJ1-4; D perhaps matches TRBD1 (5 bases). Germline-derived CDR1 and CDR2 are SGHKS and YYEKEE (reference sequence). This CDR3 is 18 amino acids long. Trimming took 0 bases from V and 5 from J, leaving 20 bases between them. CDR3 residues: CASSLVAGSILVNEKLFF. The DNA of the CDR3 is TGTGCCAGCAGCTTGGTTGCAGGGAGTATATTGGTGAATGAAAAACTGTTTTTT.

This clone was seen a single time. J is TRBJ1-5 and V is TRBV10-2; 12 nucleotides agree with TRBD1. The germline V gene has CDR1 WSHSY and CDR2 SAAADI. This CDR3 has 15 residues. J gave up 7 bases and V 5 bases, and 6 bases lay outside the gene matches. The CDR3: CASSNDGTGGQPQHF. CDR3 sequence (DNA): TGCGCCAGCAGTAACGACGGGACAGGGGGCCAGCCCCAGCATTTT.

This rearrangement joins TRBV11-3 to TRBJ2-2; TRBD1 might be the D (6 bases). Between the trimmed V and J ends, which lost 0 bases and 3 bases, there was a span of 14 bases. The CDR3 spans 17 residues. Per germline, CDR1 SGHNT and CDR2 YENEEA. CDR3 coding DNA: TGTGCCAGCAGCTTAGATCTTGGGGGCGGTGACACCGGGGAGCTGTTTTTT. It codes for CASSLDLGGGDTGELFF.

The rearrangement uses TRBV2 and TRBJ2-5; 7 nucleotides line up with TRBD1. The germline V gene encodes CDR1 SNHLY and CDR2 FYNNEI. V was clipped by 9 bases and J by 5 bases; unmatched bases: 3. The CDR3 consists of 11 residues. CDR3 nucleotide sequence: TGTGCCAGAGACAGGGCGGAGACCCAGTACTTC. It yields the protein CARDRAETQYF. The complete variable domain, with remaining parts taken from reference TRBV2 and TRBJ2-5, reads EPEVTQTPSHQVTQMGQEVILRCVPISNHLYFYWYRQILGQKVEFLVSFYNNEISEKSEIFDDQFSVERPDGSNFTLKIRSTKLEDSAMYFCARDRAETQYFGPGTRLLVL.

The chain uses TRBV28 and TRBJ1-5, with 7 nucleotides matching TRBD1. The germline V gene encodes CDR1 MDHEN and CDR2 SYDVKM. The V and J ends lost 2 bases and 5 bases, in that order; junction bases with no gene match: 6. The CDR3 spans 15 residues. The chain's CDR3 is CASSLIWQGDQPQHF. The CDR3 region has the DNA TGTGCCAGCAGTTTAATTTGGCAGGGGGATCAGCCCCAGCATTTT. Variable domain in full (rest from reference TRBV28 and TRBJ1-5): DVKVTQSSRYLVKRTGEKVFLECVQDMDHENMFWYRQDPGLGLRLIYFSYDVKMKEKGDIPEGYSVSREKKERFSLILESASTNQTSMYLCASSLIWQGDQPQHFGDGTRLSIL.

V is TRBV9 and J is TRBJ2-1; D call uncertain. Trimming removed 7 bases at V and 5 bases at J, with 16 bases between. CDR3 length equals 14 residues. The germline V gene encodes CDR1 SGDLS and CDR2 YYNGEE. The CDR3 DNA reads TGTGCCAGCCGACGGTCAGGACCCGACAATGAGCAGTTCTTC. The encoded protein is CASRRSGPDNEQFF.

The rearrangement links TRBV7-9 to TRBJ2-5; either TRBD1 or TRBD2 may fit D (5 bases each). Germline-derived CDR1 and CDR2 are SEHNR and FQNEAQ (reference sequence). Trimming cost V 7 bases and J 6 bases, with 21 bases left between them. CDR3 length: 15 amino acids. For the CDR3, the DNA is TGTGCCAGCACCGTATTTACAGGACTGGAGAAGACCCAGTACTTC. Translation: CASTVFTGLEKTQYF.

The chain couples TRBV14 to TRBJ2-1, with D possibly TRBD2 on 6 matching bases. Trimming pared 5 bases from V and 9 bases from J, leaving 11 bases between. This CDR3 is built from 12 residues. The germline V gene encodes CDR1 SGHDN and CDR2 FVKESK. Here the CDR3 DNA reads TGTGCCAGCAGCGGAGGGGAGAGTGAGCAGTTCTTC. Protein sequence: CASSGGESEQFF.

The chain joins TRBV7-8 to TRBJ1-6; D unclear. CDR3 size: 16 residues. With 5 bases removed from V and 7 bases from J, the gap between germline ends came to 18 bases. The germline V gene encodes CDR1 SGHVS and CDR2 FQNEAQ. The CDR3 DNA reads TGTGCCAGCAGCCTCTCGGCGGTCCTCAAAAATTCACCCCTCCACTTT. This encodes CASSLSAVLKNSPLHF. Full variable domain (outside the CDR3, taken from reference TRBV7-8 and TRBJ1-6): GAGVSQSPRYKVAKRGQDVALRCDPISGHVSLFWYQQALGQGPEFLTYFQNEAQLDKSGLPSDRFFAERPEGSVSTLKIQRTQQEDSAVYLCASSLSAVLKNSPLHFGNGTRLTVT.

The CDR3 reads CASSLAPNEKLFF. In nucleotides, the CDR3 is TGTGCCAGCAGCTTGGCGCCCAATGAAAAACTGTTTTTT. The chain is built from TRBV5-4 and TRBJ1-4, with no clear D. CDR3 size: 13 residues. The ends were cut back, 0 bases at V and 5 bases at J, with 5 bases in the middle. Germline V gene lookup returns CDR1 SGHNT and CDR2 YYREEE (reference sequence).

The V gene is TRBV27, the J gene TRBJ2-1; TRBD2 matches 9 bases. CDR3 size: 15 residues. With V trimmed by 7 bases and J by 5 bases, 9 bases remained unmatched. Germline loops: CDR1 MNHEY, CDR2 SMNVEV (reference sequence). The CDR3 sequence: CASTEEGLANNEQFF. Written as DNA, the CDR3 is TGTGCCAGCACTGAAGAGGGACTAGCAAACAATGAGCAGTTCTTC.

This clone was observed once. The rearrangement links TRBV5-1 to TRBJ2-7, with D maybe TRBD1 (5 bases). This CDR3 region has 16 residues. With 0 bases removed from V and 3 bases from J, the gap between germline ends came to 16 bases. Germline CDR1 SGHRS, CDR2 YFSETQ. CDR3 DNA sequence: TGCGCCAGCAGCTTGGAAGGGGTTTCTTCTCACTACGAGCAGTACTTC. As protein: CASSLEGVSSHYEQYF.

The rearrangement joins TRBV6-6 to TRBJ1-4; 9 bases map to TRBD1. The CDR3 loop spans 16 amino acids. CDR1 is MNHNY, CDR2 SVGAGI, per germline (reference sequence). The V segment lost 0 bases and the J segment 7 bases; nucleotides outside the gene matches: 6. In DNA, the CDR3 is TGTGCCAGCAGTTACTCGACAGGGGGATTAGGTGAAAAACTGTTTTTT. It codes for CASSYSTGGLGEKLFF.

V usage is TRBV7-7 and J usage is TRBJ1-4; D gene uncertain. CDR1 is SSHAT and CDR2 is FNYEAQ in the germline V gene (reference sequence). The CDR3 extends over 14 amino acids. V lost 5 bases to trimming and J lost 7 bases, with 14 bases between them. The DNA for the CDR3 is TGTGCCAGCAGCCAGGACGTTGAAAGTGAAAAACTGTTTTTT. As protein: CASSQDVESEKLFF.

The chain has TRBV29-1 and TRBJ2-2, with unresolved D. Trimming removed 2 bases at V and 2 bases at J, with 6 bases between. The germline V gene has CDR1 SQVTM and CDR2 ANQGSEA. The CDR3 loop spans 13 amino acids. The CDR3: CSVESGNTGELFF. The CDR3 DNA follows: TGCAGCGTTGAATCGGGTAACACCGGGGAGCTGTTTTTT.

The genes are TRBV18 and TRBJ2-3; weak D call: TRBD2 (6 bases). V lost 3 bases and J 6 bases, leaving 13 bases between the germline ends. The CDR3 covers 14 residues. CDR1 is KGHSH and CDR2 is LQKENI in the germline V gene. The CDR3 region is CASSPLGRGDTQYF. The CDR3 bases are TGTGCCAGCTCACCCCTCGGTCGGGGGGATACGCAGTATTTT.

The rearrangement uses TRBV7-2 and TRBJ2-7; D not certain. This CDR3 has 15 amino acids. Trimming pared 3 bases from V and 7 bases from J, leaving 19 bases between. Germline V gene data show CDR1 as SGHTA and CDR2 as FQGNSA. CDR3 amino acids: CASSLAGEGHWEQYF. The CDR3 region has the DNA TGTGCCAGCAGCTTGGCTGGGGAAGGTCATTGGGAGCAGTACTTC.

V gene TRBV11-3 combines with J gene TRBJ1-3, with D perhaps TRBD1 (5 bases). Germline V gene sequence: CDR1 SGHNT, CDR2 YENEEA. This CDR3 is built from 15 residues. V was pared by 5 bases and J by 8 bases, with 19 bases between. The CDR3 region is CASSAHPGTEDTIYF. In DNA, the CDR3 is TGTGCCAGCAGCGCCCACCCCGGGACTGAGGACACCATATATTTT.

This clone counts as medium-sized. J is TRBJ2-2 and V is TRBV9; D possibly uses TRBD1 or TRBD2 (5 bases each). Trimming cost V 3 bases and J 6 bases, with 15 bases left between them. The germline V gene encodes CDR1 SGDLS and CDR2 YYNGEE. CDR3 length equals 15 residues. The CDR3 spells CASSDGTGRAGELFF. The CDR3 region has the DNA TGTGCCAGCAGCGATGGGACCGGACGGGCCGGGGAGCTGTTTTTT.

This chain joins TRBV5-4 and TRBJ1-1; 11 bases align to TRBD1. V gave up 0 bases and J gave up 4 bases; unmatched junction bases: 8. Germline V gives CDR1 SGHNT, CDR2 YYREEE (reference sequence). The CDR3 has 17 amino acids. CDR3 residues: CASSLADRGRWGTEAFF. The CDR3 DNA follows: TGTGCCAGCAGCTTGGCGGACAGGGGGCGTTGGGGCACTGAAGCTTTCTTT.

The chain combines TRBV15 with TRBJ2-3, with D uncertain. Germline V gene sequence: CDR1 LNHNV, CDR2 YYDKDF (reference sequence). This CDR3 is 15 amino acids long. Trimming removed 0 bases from V and 5 bases from J, with 12 bases in between. The CDR3 spells CATSRDSDSGDTQYF. The CDR3 DNA is TGTGCCACCAGCAGAGATTCTGACTCGGGAGATACGCAGTATTTT.